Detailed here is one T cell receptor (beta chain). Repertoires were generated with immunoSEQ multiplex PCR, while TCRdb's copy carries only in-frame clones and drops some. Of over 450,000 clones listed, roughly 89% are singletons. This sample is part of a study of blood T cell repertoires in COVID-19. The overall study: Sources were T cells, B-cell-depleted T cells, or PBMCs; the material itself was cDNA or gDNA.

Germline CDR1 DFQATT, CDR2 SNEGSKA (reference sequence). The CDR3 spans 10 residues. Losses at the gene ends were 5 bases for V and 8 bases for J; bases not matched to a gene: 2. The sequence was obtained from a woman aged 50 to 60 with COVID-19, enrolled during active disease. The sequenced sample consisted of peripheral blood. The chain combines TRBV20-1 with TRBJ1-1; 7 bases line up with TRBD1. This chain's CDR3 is CSAWDSEAFF. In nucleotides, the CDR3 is TGCAGTGCTTGGGACAGCGAAGCTTTCTTT.